The rows below give T cell receptor beta chains drawn from one sample of a study of blood T cell repertoires in COVID-19. Profiling relied on immunoSEQ multiplex PCR, and the TCRdb table lists in-frame clones only, not all of them. The repertoire holds 200,000 to 300,000 clones, with approximately 84% as singletons. The sample comprised PBMCs or T cells enriched from blood (not recorded which). The receptor set was obtained from a woman aged 40 to 50 with acute COVID-19. CDR3s include the opening cysteine and the closing phenylalanine or tryptophan. The D gene is left open where the match is weak. Clone size appears in some rows only: once, few, many, or a class for an expanded clone.

size	J	V	D	CDR3	DNA
NA	TRBJ2-5	TRBV2	NA	CASKRTVTQETQYF	TGTGCCAGCAAGAGGACAGTGACCCAAGAGACCCAGTACTTC
NA	TRBJ1-5	TRBV24-1	NA	CATSVGGGEGAQPQHF	TGTGCCACCAGTGTAGGGGGAGGGGAGGGCGCTCAGCCCCAGCATTTT
NA	TRBJ2-7	TRBV11-2	TRBD2	CASSPLLGTIYEQYF	TGTGCCAGCAGCCCCTTACTCGGGACTATCTACGAGCAGTACTTC
NA	TRBJ2-7	TRBV6-5	TRBD2	CASRLAGMAYEQYF	TGTGCCAGCAGGCTAGCGGGAATGGCCTACGAGCAGTACTTC
NA	TRBJ2-7	TRBV4-1	NA	CASSQRSGLVEQYF	TGCGCCAGCAGCCAACGGTCGGGGTTGGTCGAGCAGTACTTC
NA	TRBJ1-1	TRBV6-2/TRBV6-3	TRBD1	CASSKTGANTEAFF	TGTGCCAGCAGTAAGACAGGGGCGAACACTGAAGCTTTCTTT
NA	TRBJ2-2	TRBV19	TRBD2	CASSPLEIAGGRTGELFF	TGTGCCAGTAGTCCCCTGGAGATAGCGGGAGGGAGGACCGGGGAGCTGTTTTTT
once	TRBJ2-7	TRBV12-3/TRBV12-4	TRBD2	CASRGLAGEQYF	TGTGCCAGCAGGGGACTAGCTGGCGAGCAGTACTTC
NA	TRBJ1-5	TRBV18	NA	CASSPSRGLGNQPQHF	TGTGCCAGCTCACCCTCCAGGGGCTTGGGCAATCAGCCCCAGCATTTT
NA	TRBJ2-1	TRBV12-5	TRBD2	CASGLAVAGYNEQFF	TGTGCTAGTGGTTTGGCAGTAGCGGGCTACAATGAGCAGTTCTTC
NA	TRBJ2-1	TRBV7-6	TRBD2	CASSRGTSGYNEQFF	TGTGCCAGCAGCCGCGGGACTAGCGGATACAATGAGCAGTTCTTC
NA	TRBJ2-1	TRBV27	TRBD2	CPRTSDTYNEQFF	TGCCCGAGGACTAGCGACACCTACAATGAGCAGTTCTTC
once	TRBJ2-5	TRBV19	TRBD1	CASSIVRTGGQETQYF	TGTGCCAGTAGTATAGTTCGGACAGGGGGACAAGAGACCCAGTACTTC
NA	TRBJ1-2	TRBV7-2	TRBD1	CASSEGTGNTYGYTF	TGTGCCAGCAGCGAAGGGACAGGGAACACCTATGGCTACACCTTC
NA	TRBJ2-2	TRBV9	TRBD2	CASSVFGTSSAGELFF	TGTGCCAGCAGCGTATTCGGGACTAGCAGCGCCGGGGAGCTGTTTTTT
NA	TRBJ2-5	TRBV11-3	NA	CASSPSSFPETQYF	TGTGCCAGCAGCCCGTCCTCTTTCCCAGAGACCCAGTACTTC
NA	TRBJ1-4	TRBV7-2	TRBD1	CASSPQGDWEKLFF	TGTGCCAGCAGCCCCCAGGGGGATTGGGAAAAACTGTTTTTT
NA	TRBJ2-2	TRBV14	NA	CASSQRYTGELFF	TGTGCCAGCAGCCAGCGGTACACCGGGGAGCTGTTTTTT
once	TRBJ1-4	TRBV11-2	TRBD1	CASSSYMTGGDEKLFF	TGTGCCAGCAGCTCCTATATGACAGGGGGTGACGAAAAACTGTTTTTT
NA	TRBJ2-7	TRBV20-1	NA	CSASKLTSYGDEQYF	TGCAGTGCTAGTAAGTTAACTAGTTACGGTGACGAGCAGTACTTC
once	TRBJ1-6	TRBV5-6	TRBD1	CASSARTGQGADNSPLHF	TGTGCCAGCAGCGCACGGACAGGACAGGGGGCAGATAATTCACCCCTCCACTTT
NA	TRBJ1-1	TRBV19	NA	CASRGGAVTEAFF	TGTGCCAGTAGAGGGGGAGCCGTCACTGAAGCTTTCTTT
NA	TRBJ1-2	TRBV24-1	TRBD1	CATSDFSGTDPRWKLF	TGTGCCACCAGTGATTTTTCCGGGACAGACCCTCGCTGGAAATTATTC
NA	TRBJ2-3	TRBV7-8	TRBD2	CASSLVSGRDTDTQYF	TGTGCCAGCAGCTTAGTTAGCGGGAGGGACACAGATACGCAGTATTTT
NA	TRBJ2-3	TRBV7-9	NA	CASSFSTDTQYF	TGTGCCAGCAGCTTCTCCACAGATACGCAGTATTTT
few	TRBJ1-6	TRBV30	NA	CAGRDNNSPLHF	TGTGCCGGACGGGATAATAATTCACCCCTCCACTTT
NA	TRBJ1-1	TRBV7-2	NA	CASSLNRGVGTEAFF	TGTGCCAGCAGCTTAAATCGGGGGGTGGGCACTGAAGCTTTCTTT
once	TRBJ2-7	TRBV5-8	NA	CASSLIVSSRPYEQYF	TGTGCCAGCAGCTTGATCGTCTCTAGCAGGCCCTACGAGCAGTACTTC
NA	TRBJ2-7	TRBV14	TRBD2	CASSQGLAGGPEQYF	TGTGCCAGCAGCCAAGGTCTAGCGGGAGGGCCCGAGCAGTACTTC
NA	TRBJ2-7	TRBV7-8	NA	CASSLGLAPSSYEQYF	TGTGCCAGCAGCTTAGGGCTAGCGCCTAGCTCCTACGAGCAGTACTTC
NA	TRBJ1-4	TRBV5-8	NA	CASSRTAGSANEKLFF	TGTGCCAGCAGCCGGACTGCTGGGTCAGCTAATGAAAAACTGTTTTTT
NA	TRBJ1-5	TRBV6-6	TRBD1	CASSYQGQGPGQPQHF	TGTGCCAGCAGTTATCAGGGACAGGGTCCTGGGCAGCCCCAGCATTTT
NA	TRBJ2-1	TRBV25-1	NA	CASSEFSSYNEQFF	TGTGCCAGCAGTGAATTTAGCTCCTACAATGAGCAGTTCTTC
once	TRBJ2-7	TRBV5-5	NA	CASISEGFYEQYF	TGTGCCAGCATTTCGGAGGGGTTCTACGAGCAGTACTTC
once	TRBJ1-5	TRBV27	TRBD1	CASRRQGSNQPQHF	TGTGCCAGCAGAAGACAGGGGTCCAATCAGCCCCAGCATTTT
once	TRBJ2-5	TRBV11-2	TRBD2	CASSSQGLPLTQYF	TGTGCCAGCAGCTCGCAGGGACTACCACTAACCCAGTACTTC
NA	TRBJ2-3	TRBV6-5	NA	CASSRADLGVF	TGTGCCAGCAGTAGGGCAGACCTAGGGGTATTT
once	TRBJ2-7	TRBV3-1/TRBV3-2	NA	CASRRDLEQYF	TGTGCCAGCAGACGGGATCTCGAGCAGTACTTC
NA	TRBJ2-7	TRBV15	TRBD2	CATSRTSGIEEQYF	TGTGCCACCAGCAGGACTAGCGGGATCGAGGAGCAGTACTTC
once	TRBJ2-1	TRBV11-2	NA	CASSLGGVREQFF	TGTGCCAGCAGCTTAGGGGGGGTTCGGGAGCAGTTCTTC
NA	TRBJ2-3	TRBV4-1	TRBD2	CASSQVPRGERYRPSDTQYF	TGCGCCAGCAGCCAAGTCCCTCGGGGGGAACGGTACCGCCCCTCGGATACGCAGTATTTT
NA	TRBJ1-2	TRBV7-9	NA	CASSPTDSYGYTF	TGTGCCAGCAGCCCGACGGACAGTTATGGCTACACCTTC
NA	TRBJ2-7	TRBV5-4	NA	CASSLDSGPSYEQYF	TGTGCCAGCAGCTTGGATTCAGGGCCCTCCTACGAGCAGTACTTC
NA	TRBJ2-1	TRBV5-6	NA	CASSPFLGGYNEQFF	TGTGCCAGCAGCCCCTTTCTCGGGGGCTACAATGAGCAGTTCTTC
NA	TRBJ1-1	TRBV3-1/TRBV3-2	NA	CASSLRDTEAFF	TGTGCCAGCAGTCTCAGGGACACTGAAGCTTTCTTT
NA	TRBJ2-2	TRBV6-6	TRBD2	CASSYFPAGVAGELFF	TGTGCCAGCAGTTACTTTCCAGCGGGAGTCGCCGGGGAGCTGTTTTTT
NA	TRBJ2-1	TRBV7-2	NA	CASSLTSGQGSYNEQFF	TGTGCCAGCAGCTTAACTTCGGGTCAGGGAAGCTACAATGAGCAGTTCTTC
NA	TRBJ2-1	TRBV19	TRBD2	CASISGRGEQFF	TGTGCCAGTATTAGCGGGAGGGGTGAGCAGTTCTTC
NA	TRBJ1-3	TRBV3-1/TRBV3-2	NA	CASSQEIAGVYGNTIYF	TGTGCCAGCAGCCAAGAAATTGCAGGGGTTTATGGAAACACCATATATTTT
few	TRBJ2-4	TRBV25-1	NA	CASSGQGSNIQYF	TGTGCCAGCAGCGGGCAGGGGTCGAACATTCAGTACTTC
NA	TRBJ2-1	TRBV19	NA	CASSLLANEQFF	TGTGCCAGTAGTCTACTAGCCAATGAGCAGTTCTTC
NA	TRBJ2-4	TRBV19	NA	CASMGRDLAKNIQYF	TGTGCCAGTATGGGGCGGGACCTAGCCAAAAACATTCAGTACTTC
once	TRBJ1-6	TRBV4-2	NA	CASSQDPGQGGSPLHF	TGTGCCAGCAGCCAAGATCCCGGCCAGGGCGGCTCACCCCTCCACTTT
NA	TRBJ2-7	TRBV7-9	NA	CASSSAYEQYF	TGTGCCAGCAGCTCCGCCTACGAGCAGTACTTC
NA	TRBJ1-1	TRBV19	TRBD1	CASKRQGSTEAFF	TGTGCCAGTAAAAGACAGGGAAGCACTGAAGCTTTCTTT